This T cell receptor (beta chain) was identified during a study of shared clonotypes between healthy human individuals. Comment on this clone: Its target is unknown.

Data came from immunoSEQ multiplex PCR; TCRdb stores just in-frame clones and leaves some out. The sample carries 1.6 million or so clones, 95% to 97% recorded once. Regarding the study as a whole: Naive subsets typically showed greater estimated richness than memory subsets.

The length of the CDR3 is 18 residues. Losses at the gene ends were 1 base for V and 4 bases for J; bases not matched to a gene: 13. Per the germline V gene, CDR1 is SEHNR and CDR2 is FQNEAQ (reference sequence). This TCR was sampled from a man aged 30 to 45 in good health. Sequencing was performed on naive CD4+ T cells sorted from blood. Subset meaning: CD45RA+ positively selected. The rearrangement links TRBV7-9 to TRBJ2-5, with TRBD2 matching over 9 bases. CDR3 sequence (DNA): TGTGCCAGCAGCTTAGGTTTGGATAGCGGGAGCTTTGGAGAGACCCAGTACTTC. Its translation is CASSLGLDSGSFGETQYF.